This T cell receptor (beta chain) stems from a study of T cell repertoires in cytomegalovirus infection. TCRdb re-called the reads with MiXCR, one entry per CDR3 protein. The sample lists some 940,000 distinct CDR3 sequences, roughly 30% occurring once. The V end was cut by 3 bases, the J end by 2 bases, with 16 bases between. There are 16 residues in the CDR3. This clonotype was recorded a few times. Its specificity is unknown. The sequence was obtained from a human donor in good health (CMV status not recorded). Some clones in this sample may be carry-over from other donors' samples. The sequencing here drew on cultured CD8+ T cells from PBMCs, taken from culture after CMV antigen stimulation. The chain recombines TRBV12-3 or TRBV12-4 with TRBJ1-1; D is uncertain. In DNA, the CDR3 is TGTGCCAGCAGTTTTAATTTACCAGGAAGTAACACTGAAGCTTTCTTT. Its translation is CASSFNLPGSNTEAFF.